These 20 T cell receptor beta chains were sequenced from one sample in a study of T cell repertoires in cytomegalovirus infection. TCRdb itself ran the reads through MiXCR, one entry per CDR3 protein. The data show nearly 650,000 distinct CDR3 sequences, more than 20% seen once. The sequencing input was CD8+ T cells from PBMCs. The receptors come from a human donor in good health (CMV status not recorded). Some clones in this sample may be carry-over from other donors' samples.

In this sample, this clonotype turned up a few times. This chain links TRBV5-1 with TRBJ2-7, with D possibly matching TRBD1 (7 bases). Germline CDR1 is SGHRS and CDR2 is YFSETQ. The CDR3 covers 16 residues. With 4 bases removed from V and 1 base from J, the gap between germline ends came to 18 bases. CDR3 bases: TGCGCCAGCAGCGGAGGGACAGTTCAGCTATCCTACGAGCAGTACTTC. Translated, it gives CASSGGTVQLSYEQYF. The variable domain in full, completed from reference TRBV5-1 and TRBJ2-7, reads KAGVTQTPRYLIKTRGQQVTLSCSPISGHRSVSWYQQTPGQGLQFLFEYFSETQRNKGNFPGRFSGRQFSNSRSEMNVSTLELGDSALYLCASSGGTVQLSYEQYFGPGTRLTVT.

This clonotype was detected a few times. The CDR3 loop reads CASAYHVSTEAFF. In DNA form, the CDR3 reads TGTGCTAGTGCCTACCACGTATCCACTGAAGCTTTCTTT. This chain uses TRBV12-5 with TRBJ1-1; no reliable D call. This CDR3 has 13 amino acids. Trimming left V 7 bases short and J 4 bases short, with 13 bases between. The germline V gene has CDR1 LGHNT and CDR2 FRNRAP.

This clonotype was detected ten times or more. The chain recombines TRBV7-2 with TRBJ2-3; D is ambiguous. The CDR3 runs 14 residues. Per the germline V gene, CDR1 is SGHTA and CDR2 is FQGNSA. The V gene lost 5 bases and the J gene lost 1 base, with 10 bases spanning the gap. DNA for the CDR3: TGTGCCAGCAGCCCAGACTTGGGCACAGATACGCAGTATTTT. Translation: CASSPDLGTDTQYF.

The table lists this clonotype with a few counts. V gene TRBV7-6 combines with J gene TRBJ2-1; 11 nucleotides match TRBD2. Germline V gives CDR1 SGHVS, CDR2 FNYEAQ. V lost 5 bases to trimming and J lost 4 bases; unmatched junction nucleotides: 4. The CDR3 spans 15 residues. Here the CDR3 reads CASSISGGEYNEQFF. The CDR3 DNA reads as TGTGCCAGCAGCATTAGCGGGGGGGAATACAATGAGCAGTTCTTC.

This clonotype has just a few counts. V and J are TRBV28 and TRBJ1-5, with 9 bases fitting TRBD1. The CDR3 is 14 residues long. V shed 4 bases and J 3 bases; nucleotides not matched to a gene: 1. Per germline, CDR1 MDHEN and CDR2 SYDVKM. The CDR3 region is CASSYRGHNQPQHF. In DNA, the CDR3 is TGTGCCAGCAGTTACAGGGGGCACAATCAGCCCCAGCATTTT.

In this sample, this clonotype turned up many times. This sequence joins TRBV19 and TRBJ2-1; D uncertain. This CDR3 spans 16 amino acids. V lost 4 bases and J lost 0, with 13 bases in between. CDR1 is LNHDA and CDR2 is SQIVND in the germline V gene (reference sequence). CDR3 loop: CASSSVGGSSYNEQFF. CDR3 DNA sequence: TGTGCCAGTAGTAGTGTAGGCGGAAGCTCCTACAATGAGCAGTTCTTC.

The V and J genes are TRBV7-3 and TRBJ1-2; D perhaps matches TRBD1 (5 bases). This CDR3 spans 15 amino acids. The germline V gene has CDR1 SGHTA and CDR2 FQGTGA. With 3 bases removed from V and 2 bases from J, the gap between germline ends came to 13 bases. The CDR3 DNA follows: TGTGCCAGCAGCTTTGGTGGGGGTGTGAACTATGGCTACACCTTC. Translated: CASSFGGGVNYGYTF.

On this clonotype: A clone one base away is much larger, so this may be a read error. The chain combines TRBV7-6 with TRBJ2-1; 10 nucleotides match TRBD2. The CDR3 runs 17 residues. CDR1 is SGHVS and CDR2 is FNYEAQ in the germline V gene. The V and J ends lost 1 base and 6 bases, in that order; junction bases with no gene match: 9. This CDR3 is CASSLEPLAGACNEQFF. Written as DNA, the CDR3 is TGTGCCAGCAGCTTAGAACCCCTAGCGGGGGCCTGCAATGAGCAGTTCTTC.

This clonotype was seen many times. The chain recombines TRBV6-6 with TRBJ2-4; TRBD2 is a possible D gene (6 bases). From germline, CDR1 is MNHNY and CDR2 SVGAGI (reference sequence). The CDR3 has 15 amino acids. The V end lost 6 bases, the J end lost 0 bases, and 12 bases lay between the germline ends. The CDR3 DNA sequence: TGTGCCAGCAGCCTCCACGGGGGAGCCAAAAACATTCAGTACTTC. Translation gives CASSLHGGAKNIQYF.

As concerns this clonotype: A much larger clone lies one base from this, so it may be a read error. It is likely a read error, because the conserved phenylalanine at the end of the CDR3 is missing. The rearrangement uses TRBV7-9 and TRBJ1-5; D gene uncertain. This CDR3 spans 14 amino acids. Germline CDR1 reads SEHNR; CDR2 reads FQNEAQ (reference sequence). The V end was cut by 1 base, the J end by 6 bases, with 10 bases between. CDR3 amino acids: CASSLEGIFQPQHS. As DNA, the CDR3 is TGTGCCAGCAGCTTAGAAGGCATCTTTCAGCCCCAGCATTCT.

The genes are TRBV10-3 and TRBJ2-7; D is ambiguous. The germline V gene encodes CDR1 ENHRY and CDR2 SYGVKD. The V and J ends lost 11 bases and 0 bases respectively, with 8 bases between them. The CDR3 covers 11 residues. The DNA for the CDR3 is TGTGCCTCCGGGTACTCCTACGAGCAGTACTTC. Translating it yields CASGYSYEQYF.

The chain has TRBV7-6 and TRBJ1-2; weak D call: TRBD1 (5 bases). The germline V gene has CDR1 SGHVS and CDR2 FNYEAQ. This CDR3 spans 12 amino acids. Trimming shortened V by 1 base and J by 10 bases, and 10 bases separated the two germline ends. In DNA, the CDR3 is TGTGCCAGCAGCTTAGGAGGGGATGACTACACCTTC. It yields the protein CASSLGGDDYTF.

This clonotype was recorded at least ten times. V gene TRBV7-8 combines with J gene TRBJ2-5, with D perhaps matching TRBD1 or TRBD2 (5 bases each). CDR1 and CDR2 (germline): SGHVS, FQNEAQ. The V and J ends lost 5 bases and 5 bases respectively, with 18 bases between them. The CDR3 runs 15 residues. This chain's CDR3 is CASSPLARGRETQYF. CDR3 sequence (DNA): TGTGCCAGCAGCCCACTTGCTAGGGGACGGGAGACCCAGTACTTC.

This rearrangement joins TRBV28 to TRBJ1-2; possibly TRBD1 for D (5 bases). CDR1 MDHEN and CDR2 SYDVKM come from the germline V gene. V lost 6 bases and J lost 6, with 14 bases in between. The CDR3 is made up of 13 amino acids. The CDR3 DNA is TGTGCCAGCAGGTGGGACGTGGCGAATGGCTACACCTTC. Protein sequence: CASRWDVANGYTF.

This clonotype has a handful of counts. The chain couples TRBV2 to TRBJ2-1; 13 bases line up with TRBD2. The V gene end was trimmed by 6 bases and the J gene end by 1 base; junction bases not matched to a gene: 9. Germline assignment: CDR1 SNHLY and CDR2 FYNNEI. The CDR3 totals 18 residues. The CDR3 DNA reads TGTGCCAGCAGACTCGGACTAGCGGGGGAAATATCCTACAATGAGCAGTTCTTC. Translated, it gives CASRLGLAGEISYNEQFF.

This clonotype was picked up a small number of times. The CDR3 sequence is CASSFGTRPHEQFF. In DNA form, the CDR3 reads TGTGCCAGCAGCTTCGGGACTAGACCACATGAGCAGTTCTTC. V gene TRBV7-9 combines with J gene TRBJ2-1, with 8 positions matching TRBD2. The ends lost 3 bases at V and 8 bases at J; junction bases unmatched: 6. This CDR3 has 14 amino acids. CDR1 is SEHNR, CDR2 FQNEAQ, per germline (reference sequence).

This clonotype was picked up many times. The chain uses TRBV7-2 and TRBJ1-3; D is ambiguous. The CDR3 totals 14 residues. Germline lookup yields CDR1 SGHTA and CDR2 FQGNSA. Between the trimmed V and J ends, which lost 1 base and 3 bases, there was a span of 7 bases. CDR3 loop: CASSLEGSGNTIYF. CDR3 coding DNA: TGTGCCAGCAGCTTAGAAGGGAGTGGAAACACCATATATTTT.

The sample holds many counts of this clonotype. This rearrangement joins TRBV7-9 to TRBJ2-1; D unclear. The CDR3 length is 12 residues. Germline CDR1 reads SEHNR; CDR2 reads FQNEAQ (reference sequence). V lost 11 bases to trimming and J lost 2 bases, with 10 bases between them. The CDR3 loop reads CACGVAYNEQFF. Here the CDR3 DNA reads TGTGCCTGTGGGGTAGCCTACAATGAGCAGTTCTTC.

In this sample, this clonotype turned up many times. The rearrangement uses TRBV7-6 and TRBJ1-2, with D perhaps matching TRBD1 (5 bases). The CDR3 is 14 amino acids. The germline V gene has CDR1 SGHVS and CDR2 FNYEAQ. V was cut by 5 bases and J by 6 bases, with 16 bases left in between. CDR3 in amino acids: CASSDARAVHGYTF. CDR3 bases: TGTGCCAGCAGCGACGCCAGGGCGGTACATGGCTACACCTTC.

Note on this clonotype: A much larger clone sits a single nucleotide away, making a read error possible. CDR3 region: CSARDYLGTVDNEQFF. In DNA form, the CDR3 reads TGCAGTGCTAGAGATTATTTGGGAACAGTCGACAATGAGCAGTTCTTC. The genes are TRBV20-1 and TRBJ2-1; D unresolved. V was clipped by 0 bases and J by 5 bases, with 17 bases between them. Germline V lookup: CDR1 DFQATT, CDR2 SNEGSKA (reference sequence). This CDR3 is built from 16 residues.